The clone carrying this T cell receptor (beta chain) has just a few counts. What it recognizes is unknown. This sample is part of a study of T-cell memory formation after mild COVID-19. The wider study: Most TCR clusters belonged to a single donor.

Barcoded TCR alpha and TCR beta cDNA libraries with UMIs came from 5'RACE using constant-segment primers. TCRdb re-derived calls from the 5' RACE reads in MiXCR, one entry per CDR3 protein. The sample carries 92,000 or so distinct CDR3 sequences, about an eighth recorded once. The CDR3 runs 16 residues. Germline CDR1 reads SEHNR; CDR2 reads FQNEAQ (reference sequence). The ends were cut back, 3 bases at V and 5 bases at J, with 20 bases in the middle. Study-level results: Clones contracting over day 15 to 85 were CD4/CD8 balanced, with later expanders leaning CD4+. Pre-infection memory held some responding clones, suggesting pre-existing cross-reactive T cells responded.

Sequences were obtained from PBMCs or a T cell subset sorted from them (not recorded which). The rearrangement joins TRBV7-9 to TRBJ2-7; D possibly corresponds to TRBD2 (6 bases). This receptor was taken from an adult woman who had mild COVID-19 (a few samples of this study predate the infection). Cell type and time point are not known. The CDR3: CASSLGPSGDAHEQYF. CDR3 in DNA: TGTGCCAGCAGCTTGGGACCTTCGGGAGACGCGCACGAGCAGTACTTC. Combining the CDR3 with reference TRBV7-9 and TRBJ2-7 gives the whole variable domain DTGVSQNPRHKITKRGQNVTFRCDPISEHNRLYWYRQTLGQGPEFLTYFQNEAQLEKSRLLSDRFSAERPKGSFSTLEIQRTEQGDSAMYLCASSLGPSGDAHEQYFGPGTRLTVT.